One sample yielded the 10 T cell receptor beta chains listed below, sequenced in a study of blood T cell repertoires in COVID-19. Sequenced by immunoSEQ multiplex PCR; TCRdb stores in-frame clones only, minus some. The table has 120,000 or so clones, more than 65% seen once. What was sequenced was peripheral blood. The receptor source for this set is a woman older than 75 with acute or convalescent COVID-19.

CDR3 coding DNA: TGTGCCATCTCGGAGCGGACCACAGATACGCAGTATTTT. Residues: CAISERTTDTQYF. The V gene is TRBV10-3, the J gene TRBJ2-3; the D gene is possibly TRBD2 (5 bases). Germline CDR1 is ENHRY and CDR2 is SYGVKD. V lost 8 bases and J 2 bases, leaving 11 bases between the germline ends. This CDR3 has 13 residues.

This clone came up a few times. The V and J genes are TRBV5-4 and TRBJ1-3; tentative D call: TRBD1 (6 bases). There are 15 residues in the CDR3. Germline values: CDR1 SGHNT, CDR2 YYREEE (reference sequence). Deletions cut 5 bases from V and 2 bases from J, with 14 bases between. The DNA for the CDR3 is TGTGCCAGCAGATCTACGACAGGTCCTGGAAACACCATATATTTT. Translation gives CASRSTTGPGNTIYF. Looking up the rest from reference TRBV5-4 and TRBJ1-3 gives the full variable domain: ETGVTQSPTHLIKTRGQQVTLRCSSQSGHNTVSWYQQALGQGPQFIFQYYREEENGRGNFPPRFSGLQFPNYSSELNVNALELDDSALYLCASRSTTGPGNTIYFGEGSWLTVV.

This clone was seen once. CDR3 DNA sequence: TGTGCCAGCAGCTCTCTAGCGGGGGGGCCGGAGACCCAGTACTTC. Translated, it gives CASSSLAGGPETQYF. The chain uses TRBV7-3 and TRBJ2-5; 12 bases match TRBD2. Trimming removed 4 bases from V and 5 bases from J; junction bases left unmatched: 5. This CDR3 has 15 amino acids. The V gene's germline CDR1 is SGHTA and CDR2 FQGTGA. Full variable domain (outside the CDR3, taken from reference TRBV7-3 and TRBJ2-5): GAGVSQTPSNKVTEKGKYVELRCDPISGHTALYWYRQSLGQGPEFLIYFQGTGAADDSGLPNDRFFAVRPEGSVSTLKIQRTERGDSAVYLCASSSLAGGPETQYFGPGTRLLVL.

The genes are TRBV19 and TRBJ2-5; no reliable D call. This CDR3 contains 14 residues. Germline-derived CDR1 and CDR2 are LNHDA and SQIVND (reference sequence). The V and J ends lost 1 base and 4 bases respectively, with 10 bases between them. Here the CDR3 DNA reads TGTGCCAGTAGTATAGGAACAGTTAGAGAGACCCAGTACTTC. It is translated as CASSIGTVRETQYF. Supplemented by reference TRBV19 and TRBJ2-5, the full variable domain reads DGGITQSPKYLFRKEGQNVTLSCEQNLNHDAMYWYRQDPGQGLRLIYYSQIVNDFQKGDIAEGYSVSREKKESFPLTVTSAQKNPTAFYLCASSIGTVRETQYFGPGTRLLVL.

This chain links TRBV19 with TRBJ2-2, with TRBD2 identical over 8 bases. CDR1 is LNHDA, CDR2 SQIVND, per germline (reference sequence). V dropped 7 bases and J dropped 4; count of bases not matched to a gene: 8. The CDR3 is 15 amino acids. CDR3 region: CASIPPGGRTGELFF. The CDR3 DNA sequence: TGTGCCAGTATCCCGCCGGGGGGGCGCACCGGGGAGCTGTTTTTT.

DNA of the CDR3: TGTGCCAGCAGCCAACAATCCATTACAGGGTCTGAGCAGTTCTTC. Translated: CASSQQSITGSEQFF. This rearrangement joins TRBV3-1 (or the pseudogene TRBV3-2) to TRBJ2-1; D might be TRBD1 (6 bases). The CDR3 has 15 residues. Germline-derived CDR1 and CDR2 are LGHDT and YNNKEL (reference sequence). Between the trimmed V and J ends, which lost 2 bases and 9 bases, there was a span of 17 bases.

The V call is TRBV19, the J call TRBJ1-4, with 8 nucleotides matching TRBD1. J lost 8 bases, V lost 4 bases, and 9 bases had no gene match. In germline, CDR1 is LNHDA, CDR2 SQIVND (reference sequence). CDR3 size: 15 residues. This CDR3 reads CASSRPETGEEKLFF. CDR3 sequence (DNA): TGTGCCAGTAGTAGGCCGGAGACAGGGGAGGAAAAACTGTTTTTT.

The rearrangement links TRBV5-1 to TRBJ2-3; a weak D match, TRBD2 (5 bases). CDR3 size: 16 residues. The germline gives CDR1 SGHRS, CDR2 YFSETQ. V lost 0 bases, J lost 0 bases, and 11 bases lay in between. The CDR3 region is CASSLGSGFSTDTQYF. In DNA, the CDR3 is TGCGCCAGCAGCTTGGGGTCGGGATTTAGCACAGATACGCAGTATTTT.

The chain carries TRBV7-8 and TRBJ1-2, with D tentatively TRBD1 (6 bases). The CDR3 has 13 amino acids. CDR1 and CDR2 (germline): SGHVS, FQNEAQ. Trimming removed 1 base at V and 7 bases at J, with 10 bases between. CDR3 sequence (DNA): TGTGCCAGCAGCTTAGGGGGGGGCAGTGGCTACACCTTC. Translation gives CASSLGGGSGYTF.

This clone was recorded once. CDR3 sequence: CASSLGSTTNYGYTF. In nucleotides, the CDR3 is TGCGCCAGCAGCTTAGGGTCGACTACTAACTATGGCTACACCTTC. V usage is TRBV5-1 and J usage is TRBJ1-2; D gene unclear. CDR3 length: 15 residues. In germline, CDR1 is SGHRS, CDR2 YFSETQ. Trimming shortened V by 2 bases and J by 0 bases, and 11 bases separated the two germline ends.